This TCR beta chain stems from a study of yellow fever vaccine responses in identical twins. Study conclusions and caveats: Twin vaccine T cell responses reportedly seemed partly convergent, partly personalized.

V was cut by 3 bases and J by 6 bases, with 12 bases left in between. Germline CDR1 is SNHLY and CDR2 is FYNNEI. CDR3 length: 14 residues. TCRdb processed the RT-PCR reads anew with MiXCR; each CDR3 protein has one entry. Counted here are about 19,000 distinct CDR3 sequences, under 80% occurring once; the ten biggest clones make up approximately 8%. As regards this clonotype: Its target is unknown.

The chain is built from TRBV2 and TRBJ2-1; D is uncertain. This sequence was found in a woman under 30 who received the yellow fever vaccine. The source material was T cells from blood (PBMCs), unsorted or a sorted subset (not recorded which), sampled before or after yellow fever vaccination (not recorded which). CDR3 protein: CASSESPIGNEQFF. DNA of the CDR3: TGTGCCAGCAGTGAGTCACCCATTGGCAATGAGCAGTTCTTC.